Below, 29 T cell receptor beta chains from the same sample are listed, as sequenced in a study of PD-1 blockade in classical Hodgkin lymphoma. Time point: cycle 4 day 1 (C4D1), after more than 5 weeks of nivolumab. There was relapse after autologous stem cell transplantation in every patient, and there was variation in brentuximab vedotin exposure. Measured with immunoSEQ multiplex PCR; TCRdb has only the in-frame clones, and not every one. The table shows tens of thousands of clones, with around 90% occurring only once. Sequencing used peripheral blood mononuclear cells (PBMCs), obtained before the fourth cycle of nivolumab. The receptors come from a human donor with classical Hodgkin lymphoma.

The chain is built from TRBV6-6 and TRBJ2-3, with 7 bases lining up with TRBD1. After removal of 1 base from V and 4 bases from J, the junction contained 5 bases not matched to a gene. The germline gives CDR1 MNHNY, CDR2 SVGAGI (reference sequence). The CDR3 has 15 amino acids. The CDR3 spells CASSYWDSDADTQYF. For the CDR3, the DNA is TGTGCCAGCAGTTACTGGGACAGCGACGCAGATACGCAGTATTTT.

The chain is built from TRBV5-1 and TRBJ2-5; D is uncertain. Between the trimmed V and J ends, which lost 7 bases and 4 bases, there was a span of 8 bases. Germline CDR1 reads SGHRS; CDR2 reads YFSETQ. This CDR3 contains 11 residues. The chain's CDR3 is CASGPRETQYF. The CDR3 nucleotides are TGCGCCAGCGGTCCGAGAGAGACCCAGTACTTC.

This clone was observed a handful of times. The chain uses TRBV7-9 and TRBJ1-6; D unclear. There are 15 residues in the CDR3. The V gene lost 5 bases and the J gene lost 6 bases, with 14 bases spanning the gap. Germline values: CDR1 SEHNR, CDR2 FQNEAQ (reference sequence). CDR3 sequence reads: CASSPLSRTNSPLHF. The CDR3 bases are TGTGCCAGCAGCCCATTAAGCCGGACTAATTCACCCCTCCACTTT.

This clone was counted once. The chain carries TRBV27 and TRBJ2-2, with D unclear. Between the trimmed V and J ends, which lost 1 base and 5 bases, there was a span of 5 bases. Germline CDR1 reads MNHEY; CDR2 reads SMNVEV (reference sequence). The CDR3 totals 13 residues. The CDR3 nucleotides are TGTGCCAGCAGTTTATGGAGTACCGGGGAGCTGTTTTTT. Translating it yields CASSLWSTGELFF.

The V call is TRBV9, the J call TRBJ2-1; 9 nucleotides line up with TRBD2. The J segment lost 6 bases and the V segment lost 4 bases, leaving 5 bases of the junction unmatched. Germline V gives CDR1 SGDLS, CDR2 YYNGEE. This CDR3 is built from 14 residues. The CDR3 protein is CASSPSGGSNEQFF. The CDR3 region has the DNA TGTGCCAGCAGCCCGAGCGGGGGGAGCAATGAGCAGTTCTTC. The entire variable domain, with the rest obtained from reference TRBV9 and TRBJ2-1, is as follows: DSGVTQTPKHLITATGQRVTLRCSPRSGDLSVYWYQQSLDQGLQFLIQYYNGEERAKGNILERFSAQQFPDLHSELNLSSLELGDSALYFCASSPSGGSNEQFFGPGTRLTVL.

In this sample, this clone turned up once. The chain joins TRBV21-1 to TRBJ2-1; the table's TRBD1 call for D was not verified on the DNA. TRBV21-1 corresponds to a pseudogene. The CDR3 has 17 residues. CDR3 DNA: TGTGCCAGCCCCCCAATCTCCCTTCGGGACAATTTTATTGAGCAGTTCTTC. This gives the protein CASPPISLRDNFIEQFF.

This clone came up once. The chain links TRBV30 to TRBJ1-2, with unresolved D. CDR1 GTSNPN and CDR2 SVGIG come from the germline V gene (reference sequence). V dropped 3 bases and J dropped 5 bases, with 13 bases sitting between them. CDR3 length: 13 amino acids. This CDR3 is CAWRLGTRYGYTF. CDR3 in DNA: TGTGCCTGGAGATTAGGTACCCGTTATGGCTACACCTTC.

The gene calls are TRBV19 and TRBJ2-3, with D possibly matching TRBD2 (5 bases). V was cut by 9 bases and J by 0 bases, with 13 bases left in between. The CDR3 sequence is 14 residues long. Per the germline V gene, CDR1 is LNHDA and CDR2 is SQIVND (reference sequence). CDR3 sequence reads: CASKKIASTDTQYF. The CDR3 DNA follows: TGTGCCAGCAAAAAGATAGCGAGCACAGATACGCAGTATTTT.

By share of the sample, this clone is medium-sized (0.01 to 0.1%). V is TRBV6-1 and J is TRBJ1-2, with a weak D call TRBD1 (5 bases). Per germline, CDR1 MNHNS and CDR2 SASEGT. The CDR3 length is 14 residues. V lost 5 bases and J lost 7, with 17 bases in between. The CDR3 sequence: CASSNLGGAGGYTF. For the CDR3, the DNA is TGTGCCAGCAGTAACCTTGGAGGGGCGGGTGGCTACACCTTC.

V is TRBV25-1 and J is TRBJ2-4; D possibly matches TRBD1 or TRBD2 (6 bases each). Trimming left V 8 bases short and J 4 bases short, with 21 bases between. Germline V lookup: CDR1 MGHDK, CDR2 SYGVNS. CDR3 length equals 16 residues. The CDR3 DNA is TGTGCCAGCTCCCCGGGGACACCCGGAGGGAAAAACATTCAGTACTTC. It encodes CASSPGTPGGKNIQYF.

The CDR3 nucleotides are TGTGCCAGCAGTGAAAGCGCGCCAGAGCAGTACTTC. Its translation is CASSESAPEQYF. The rearrangement uses TRBV2 and TRBJ2-7; no clear D. Deletions cut 2 bases from V and 7 bases from J, with 9 bases between. The CDR3 extends over 12 amino acids. Germline V gives CDR1 SNHLY, CDR2 FYNNEI.

V is TRBV10-1 and J is TRBJ2-3; TRBD2 matches at 9 bases. V gave up 7 bases and J gave up 3 bases; unmatched junction bases: 5. There are 14 residues in the CDR3. Germline V gives CDR1 WNHNN, CDR2 SYGVQD (reference sequence). CDR3: CASNAGGRTDTQYF. CDR3 DNA sequence: TGCGCCAGCAACGCGGGGGGGCGGACAGATACGCAGTATTTT.

V gene TRBV18 combines with J gene TRBJ1-2; no reliable D call. Trimming cost V 0 bases and J 0 bases, with 11 bases left between them. CDR1 and CDR2 (germline): KGHSH, LQKENI. The CDR3 contains 16 residues. The CDR3 spells CASSPPSSRANYGYTF. Here the CDR3 DNA reads TGTGCCAGCTCACCACCGTCGAGCAGAGCTAACTATGGCTACACCTTC.

The chain uses TRBV27 and TRBJ2-7, with 7 bases identical to TRBD1. Trimming cost V 1 base and J 7 bases; bases outside gene matches: 4. The germline V gene has CDR1 MNHEY and CDR2 SMNVEV (reference sequence). The CDR3 loop spans 13 amino acids. CDR3 sequence (DNA): TGTGCCAGCAGTTTATTAGGCAGGGGGGAGCAGTACTTC. This gives the protein CASSLLGRGEQYF.

The rearrangement links TRBV4-1 to TRBJ2-1; D is ambiguous. V was shortened by 2 bases and J by 10 bases, with 12 bases between the two germline ends. CDR1 and CDR2 (germline): MGHRA, YSYEKL. CDR3 length: 13 amino acids. CDR3 coding DNA: TGCGCCAGCAGCCAACTAGACACATTCGAGCAGTTCTTC. This encodes CASSQLDTFEQFF.

The chain uses TRBV13 and TRBJ2-7; D possibly corresponds to TRBD2 (5 bases). The CDR3 sequence is 17 residues long. V lost 0 bases to trimming and J lost 4 bases, with 19 bases between them. The V gene's germline CDR1 is PRHDT and CDR2 FYEKMQ (reference sequence). In nucleotides, the CDR3 is TGTGCCAGCAGCTTAGGGGCCTTGGCGGGCCGTCCTTACGAGCAGTACTTC. Translation gives CASSLGALAGRPYEQYF.

This clone was observed a single time. The V call is TRBV2, the J call TRBJ2-5; 7 nucleotides align to TRBD2. There are 13 residues in the CDR3. The trim removed 8 bases at V and 5 bases at J, leaving 8 bases unmatched. CDR1 is SNHLY, CDR2 FYNNEI, per germline. CDR3: CASGEGRWETQYF. In DNA, the CDR3 is TGTGCCAGCGGGGAGGGGAGGTGGGAGACCCAGTACTTC.

The chain employs TRBV11-2 and TRBJ1-3; no reliable D call. Trimming took off 8 bases at V and 4 bases at J, with 12 bases between the two ends. The CDR3 has 13 residues. The germline gives CDR1 SGHAT, CDR2 FQNNGV. The CDR3 DNA is TGTGCCAGCTCCAGTAGTCCAGGAAACACCATATATTTT. Protein: CASSSSPGNTIYF.

This chain connects TRBV14 to TRBJ2-3; maybe TRBD2 (5 bases). In germline, CDR1 is SGHDN, CDR2 FVKESK. V was shortened by 4 bases and J by 8 bases, with 7 bases between the two germline ends. The CDR3 is made up of 11 amino acids. The CDR3 loop is CASSPGGTQYF. CDR3 sequence (DNA): TGTGCCAGCAGCCCTGGAGGTACGCAGTATTTT.

The CDR3 reads CASSLLLAPQSDTQYF. DNA of the CDR3: TGCGCCAGCAGCCTCCTCCTGGCGCCACAATCAGATACGCAGTATTTT. The genes are TRBV4-1 and TRBJ2-3; D gene unclear. The germline V and J ends were trimmed by 4 bases and 4 bases, with 18 bases remaining between them. This CDR3 has 16 residues. The V gene's germline CDR1 is MGHRA and CDR2 YSYEKL.

The J gene is TRBJ2-5, the V gene TRBV5-4; D perhaps matches TRBD2 (6 bases). From germline, CDR1 is SGHNT and CDR2 YYREEE (reference sequence). Trimming pared 9 bases from V and 1 base from J, leaving 16 bases between. This CDR3 spans 14 amino acids. The CDR3 nucleotides read TGTGCCACTAACCCAGGAGGGCCCCAAGAGACCCAGTACTTC. Its protein product is CATNPGGPQETQYF.

This chain uses TRBV14 with TRBJ1-6; 9 bases are shared with TRBD1. CDR1 and CDR2 (germline): SGHDN, FVKESK. The CDR3 has 15 amino acids. Trimming at V came to 7 bases and at J to 10 bases, leaving 11 bases not matched to a gene. The chain's CDR3 is CASNERDRVGSPLHF. DNA for the CDR3: TGTGCCAGCAACGAAAGGGACAGGGTTGGCTCACCCCTCCACTTT.

In DNA, the CDR3 is TGTGCCAGCAGTGAATTGAAACAGGGGACCGGTCAGCCCCAGCATTTT. Translating it yields CASSELKQGTGQPQHF. The chain employs TRBV2 and TRBJ1-5; TRBD1 matches at 7 bases. The J segment lost 6 bases and the V segment lost 2 bases, leaving 10 bases of the junction unmatched. Germline CDR1 is SNHLY and CDR2 is FYNNEI. There are 16 residues in the CDR3.

V gene TRBV5-1 combines with J gene TRBJ1-2; D is unresolved. The germline V gene encodes CDR1 SGHRS and CDR2 YFSETQ. Trimming shortened V by 6 bases and J by 0 bases, and 9 bases separated the two germline ends. The CDR3 is 13 amino acids. The CDR3 loop is CASTVESNYGYTF. The CDR3 DNA reads TGCGCCAGCACGGTAGAATCTAACTATGGCTACACCTTC. Full variable domain (missing parts from reference TRBV5-1 and TRBJ1-2): KAGVTQTPRYLIKTRGQQVTLSCSPISGHRSVSWYQQTPGQGLQFLFEYFSETQRNKGNFPGRFSGRQFSNSRSEMNVSTLELGDSALYLCASTVESNYGYTFGSGTRLTVV.

The chain joins TRBV6-5 to TRBJ2-7; unclear D gene. V was clipped by 6 bases and J by 3 bases, with 6 bases between them. Germline V gene data show CDR1 as MNHEY and CDR2 as SVGAGI. CDR3 size: 11 residues. Here the CDR3 reads CASSTLYEQYF. CDR3 nucleotides: TGTGCCAGCAGCACCCTCTACGAGCAGTACTTC.

The V call is TRBV29-1, the J call TRBJ1-1; D is undetermined. Trimming pared 7 bases from V and 2 bases from J, leaving 11 bases between. Germline CDR1 SQVTM, CDR2 ANQGSEA. This CDR3 contains 12 residues. CDR3 sequence: CSARGFNTEAFF. As DNA, the CDR3 is TGCAGCGCCCGGGGATTTAACACTGAAGCTTTCTTT.

CDR3 coding DNA: TGTGCCACCAGCAGAGAATTAAGCTCTGGGGCCAACGTCCTGACTTTC. It translates to CATSRELSSGANVLTF. The J gene is TRBJ2-6, the V gene TRBV15; D is undetermined. CDR3 length: 16 amino acids. The ends were cut back, 0 bases at V and 0 bases at J, with 6 bases in the middle. CDR1 and CDR2 from the germline V gene are LNHNV and YYDKDF (reference sequence).

V and J are TRBV6-6 and TRBJ1-1; no reliable D call. V shed 6 bases and J shed 6 bases, with 11 bases lying between them. Germline V gives CDR1 MNHNY, CDR2 SVGAGI (reference sequence). There are 12 residues in the CDR3. The CDR3 here is CASRTGVAEAFF. In nucleotides, the CDR3 is TGTGCCAGCAGAACGGGCGTAGCTGAAGCTTTCTTT.

This chain uses TRBV27 with TRBJ2-5, with unresolved D. Germline V CDR1 and CDR2: MNHEY, SMNVEV (reference sequence). The V gene lost 3 bases and the J gene lost 5 bases, with 10 bases spanning the gap. The CDR3 spans 13 residues. The CDR3 nucleotides read TGTGCCAGCAGTTTTGGGTTCGCGGAGACCCAGTACTTC. Translated: CASSFGFAETQYF.